This T cell receptor beta chain was sequenced in a study of blood T cell repertoires in COVID-19. Study information: Acute-phase and convalescent COVID-19 samples originated in the United States, Italy and Spain.

This CDR3 spans 15 amino acids. Germline CDR1 reads MGHRA; CDR2 reads YSYEKL. J gave up 3 bases and V 2 bases, and 3 bases lay outside the gene matches. Sequencing used immunoSEQ multiplex PCR; TCRdb keeps in-frame clones, though not all of them. Of roughly 80,000 clones in the sample, more than 80% were seen once. This sequence joins TRBV4-1 and TRBJ2-3; 9 nucleotides align to TRBD2. Material for sequencing was peripheral blood. The receptor was isolated from a human donor in a cohort sampled during active COVID-19. CDR3 coding DNA: TGCGCCAGCAGCCAAATAGCGGGAGCGACAGATACGCAGTATTTT. Amino acids: CASSQIAGATDTQYF.